This T cell receptor (beta chain) was obtained from a study of cytotoxic CD8 clonotypes in ibrutinib-treated CLL. Study results and limitations: Clonality was elevated at ibrutinib response and had returned toward baseline at progression.

Repertoires were generated with immunoSEQ multiplex PCR, while TCRdb's copy carries only in-frame clones and drops some. The sample lists roughly 330,000 clones; roughly 71% were seen once. From germline, CDR1 is LNHDA and CDR2 SQIVND (reference sequence). There are 11 residues in the CDR3. Trimming removed 7 bases at V and 6 bases at J, with 6 bases between. This clone was seen a handful of times. No antigen is known for it. The source of this sequence is a human donor with chronic lymphocytic leukemia. Source: PBMCs, taken after 36 months of ibrutinib treatment. The V call is TRBV19, the J call TRBJ2-2, with unresolved D. The CDR3 DNA follows: TGTGCCAGTAATGTTCCCGGGGAGCTGTTTTTT. Translation: CASNVPGELFF. Full variable domain (outside the CDR3, taken from reference TRBV19 and TRBJ2-2): DGGITQSPKYLFRKEGQNVTLSCEQNLNHDAMYWYRQDPGQGLRLIYYSQIVNDFQKGDIAEGYSVSREKKESFPLTVTSAQKNPTAFYLCASNVPGELFFGEGSRLTVL.